This record looks at one T cell receptor (beta chain) sequence and its context. What it binds is unknown. The sample originates from a study of beta chain features in type 1 diabetes. Turning to the study itself: Comparable age, gender and cell yields were observed in patients relative to healthy donors.

Of the isolated RNA, all was reverse transcribed, and so the sequenced material was expressed TCRB transcripts. The method was immunoSEQ multiplex PCR; TCRdb's version includes in-frame clones alone and lacks a portion of them. The profile shows about 160,000 clones, 7.5% to 8.5% of them singletons. V gave up 3 bases and J gave up 6 bases; unmatched junction bases: 14. The CDR3 sequence is 17 residues long. Looked up from germline, CDR1 is SGDLS and CDR2 is YYNGEE. Findings and limits, study-wide: Shorter TCRB CDR3s, moderately but significantly so, marked every one of the four CD4+ subsets in Type 1 diabetes patients.

The material sequenced was central memory CD4+ T cells from blood. V is TRBV9 and J is TRBJ2-2; 7 positions agree with TRBD2. This receptor was identified in a man aged 18 to 35 with type 1 diabetes. For the CDR3, the DNA is TGTGCCAGCAGCGCCCGCTGGGGGGAGGGGAATCCCGGGGAGCTGTTTTTT. Protein: CASSARWGEGNPGELFF. The complete variable domain, with remaining parts taken from reference TRBV9 and TRBJ2-2, reads DSGVTQTPKHLITATGQRVTLRCSPRSGDLSVYWYQQSLDQGLQFLIQYYNGEERAKGNILERFSAQQFPDLHSELNLSSLELGDSALYFCASSARWGEGNPGELFFGEGSRLTVL.